Shown below are 18 T cell receptor beta chains from a single sample sequenced in a study of cytomegalovirus exposure and HLA in healthy donors. Measured with immunoSEQ multiplex PCR; TCRdb has only the in-frame clones, and not every one. The sample has around 250,000 clones, 90% seen once. Input material: PBMCs. Receptors originate from a woman younger than 30 in good health and CMV-seronegative.

The V call is TRBV18, the J call TRBJ2-7; D might be TRBD1 (5 bases). The V gene's germline CDR1 is KGHSH and CDR2 LQKENI. Trimming stripped 0 bases from V and 7 bases from J, with 13 bases between. The CDR3 length is 14 residues. CDR3 loop: CASSPPSQGKEQYF. Written as DNA, the CDR3 is TGTGCCAGCTCACCACCGAGCCAGGGTAAGGAGCAGTACTTC.

The chain combines TRBV29-1 with TRBJ2-7; a weak D match, TRBD2 (5 bases). V dropped 2 bases and J dropped 5 bases, with 10 bases sitting between them. This CDR3 spans 12 amino acids. The germline gives CDR1 SQVTM, CDR2 ANQGSEA. The CDR3 spells CSVEFEGNEQYF. The CDR3 bases are TGCAGCGTTGAATTTGAGGGAAACGAGCAGTACTTC.

The gene calls are TRBV6-1 and TRBJ1-6; 8 bases map to TRBD1. V lost 4 bases to trimming and J lost 13 bases; unmatched junction nucleotides: 12. This CDR3 has 15 amino acids. Germline V CDR1 and CDR2: MNHNS, SASEGT. The CDR3 spells CASSAAGTGGFPLHF. Here the CDR3 DNA reads TGTGCCAGCAGTGCCGCCGGGACAGGCGGCTTTCCCCTCCACTTT.

The J gene is TRBJ2-3, the V gene TRBV6-6; D is undetermined. V gave up 9 bases and J gave up 3 bases, with 7 bases separating them. CDR1 and CDR2 (germline): MNHNY, SVGAGI (reference sequence). CDR3 length: 11 residues. The CDR3 bases are TGTGCCAGTCGGAGTACAGATACGCAGTATTTT. Amino acid sequence: CASRSTDTQYF.

This chain joins TRBV5-1 and TRBJ2-3, with 12 bases that match TRBD2. The trim removed 4 bases at V and 2 bases at J, leaving 5 bases unmatched. The germline V gene encodes CDR1 SGHRS and CDR2 YFSETQ. The CDR3 runs 16 residues. CDR3 protein: CASSEGLAGSTDTQYF. For the CDR3, the DNA is TGCGCCAGCAGCGAAGGACTAGCGGGGTCCACAGATACGCAGTATTTT.

The chain links TRBV7-9 to TRBJ1-2; 9 bases match TRBD1. CDR1 SEHNR and CDR2 FQNEAQ come from the germline V gene (reference sequence). V lost 5 bases to trimming and J lost 2 bases; unmatched junction nucleotides: 9. The CDR3 is 16 amino acids. CDR3: CASSPERDRVNYGYTF. The CDR3 nucleotides read TGTGCCAGCAGCCCTGAACGGGACAGGGTGAACTATGGCTACACCTTC.

CDR3: CASSYSPNTEAFF. In DNA, the CDR3 is TGTGCCAGCAGCTATAGCCCGAACACTGAAGCTTTCTTT. V usage is TRBV11-3 and J usage is TRBJ1-1; D call uncertain. The V and J ends lost 4 bases and 1 base respectively, with 7 bases between them. The CDR3 length is 13 residues. Germline CDR1 is SGHNT and CDR2 is YENEEA.

The rearrangement uses TRBV5-8 and TRBJ2-5; 8 bases align to TRBD2. The trim removed 1 base at V and 2 bases at J, leaving 7 bases unmatched. Germline lookup yields CDR1 SGHTS and CDR2 YDEGEE. The CDR3 contains 16 residues. The CDR3 is CASSLLGLAGQETQYF. In DNA, the CDR3 is TGTGCCAGCAGCTTGTTGGGATTAGCGGGGCAAGAGACCCAGTACTTC. Full variable domain (outside the CDR3, taken from reference TRBV5-8 and TRBJ2-5): EAGVTQSPTHLIKTRGQQATLRCSPISGHTSVYWYQQALGLGLQFLLWYDEGEERNRGNFPPRFSGRQFPNYSSELNVNALELEDSALYLCASSLLGLAGQETQYFGPGTRLLVL.

The chain joins TRBV19 to TRBJ1-5; tentatively, D is TRBD1 (5 bases). The V gene's germline CDR1 is LNHDA and CDR2 SQIVND (reference sequence). Trimming left V 3 bases short and J 6 bases short, with 15 bases between. The CDR3 loop spans 15 amino acids. The CDR3 is CASSMYGGMGQPQHF. CDR3 nucleotide sequence: TGTGCCAGTAGTATGTATGGGGGGATGGGTCAGCCCCAGCATTTT.

This clone was seen only once. The V gene is TRBV27, the J gene TRBJ1-4; 7 bases agree with TRBD1. CDR1 is MNHEY and CDR2 is SMNVEV in the germline V gene (reference sequence). Trimming at V came to 6 bases and at J to 7 bases, leaving 8 bases not matched to a gene. The CDR3 contains 14 residues. The CDR3 spells CASSMTGSAEKLFF. The CDR3 bases are TGTGCCAGCAGCATGACAGGGTCCGCTGAAAAACTGTTTTTT.

The gene calls are TRBV29-1 and TRBJ1-3, with TRBD1 matching over 8 bases. The length of the CDR3 is 13 residues. V lost 7 bases to trimming and J lost 2 bases; unmatched junction nucleotides: 4. Germline assignment: CDR1 SQVTM and CDR2 ANQGSEA. The chain's CDR3 is CSASDRAGNTIYF. Written as DNA, the CDR3 is TGCAGCGCCTCGGACAGGGCTGGAAACACCATATATTTT.

This chain connects TRBV30 to TRBJ2-1; D is perhaps TRBD2 (6 bases). Per the germline V gene, CDR1 is GTSNPN and CDR2 is SVGIG (reference sequence). Trimming pared 4 bases from V and 2 bases from J, leaving 15 bases between. The CDR3 is made up of 15 amino acids. The CDR3 region has the DNA TGTGCCTGGACCCCCCCGGGGACTCCCTACAATGAGCAGTTCTTC. Residues: CAWTPPGTPYNEQFF.

This clone has a single count. The chain is built from TRBV6-1 and TRBJ2-5, with D perhaps TRBD2 (6 bases). Trimming pared 5 bases from V and 7 bases from J, leaving 14 bases between. Germline V CDR1 and CDR2: MNHNS, SASEGT. The CDR3 is made up of 13 amino acids. The CDR3: CASSPDYGGTQYF. For the CDR3, the DNA is TGTGCCAGCAGTCCGGACTACGGTGGGACCCAGTACTTC.

V usage is TRBV4-1 and J usage is TRBJ2-1, with 13 bases identical to TRBD2. Losses at the gene ends were 0 bases for V and 7 bases for J; bases not matched to a gene: 3. Germline-derived CDR1 and CDR2 are MGHRA and YSYEKL. The CDR3 sequence is 16 residues long. CDR3 sequence: CASSQETSGGKNEQFF. CDR3 DNA: TGCGCCAGCAGCCAAGAGACTAGCGGGGGGAAAAATGAGCAGTTCTTC.

The chain couples TRBV2 to TRBJ2-1; D might be TRBD2 (7 bases). The CDR3 totals 15 residues. The V gene lost 6 bases and the J gene lost 8 bases, with 20 bases spanning the gap. Germline CDR1 SNHLY, CDR2 FYNNEI. The chain's CDR3 is CASSDISGGGDEQFF. The CDR3 DNA is TGTGCCAGCAGCGACATATCAGGAGGGGGGGATGAGCAGTTCTTC.

The rearrangement links TRBV12-5 to TRBJ2-3, with TRBD1 identical over 7 bases. This CDR3 has 14 residues. The germline V gene encodes CDR1 LGHNT and CDR2 FRNRAP. V was clipped by 3 bases and J by 2 bases; unmatched bases: 2. The DNA for the CDR3 is TGTGCTAGTGGTTTTGACAGGGTCACAGATACGCAGTATTTT. This gives the protein CASGFDRVTDTQYF.

This clone was seen a few times. The chain recombines TRBV7-9 with TRBJ1-6; D gene ambiguous. Germline V gene sequence: CDR1 SEHNR, CDR2 FQNEAQ (reference sequence). V was clipped by 5 bases and J by 7 bases, with 3 bases between them. This CDR3 comprises 11 residues. DNA for the CDR3: TGTGCCAGCAGCCGGAATTCACCCCTCCACTTT. Its protein is CASSRNSPLHF. The full variable domain, rest sourced from reference TRBV7-9 and TRBJ1-6, is DTGVSQNPRHKITKRGQNVTFRCDPISEHNRLYWYRQTLGQGPEFLTYFQNEAQLEKSRLLSDRFSAERPKGSFSTLEIQRTEQGDSAMYLCASSRNSPLHFGNGTRLTVT.

The table lists this clone with a count of one. V usage is TRBV5-4 and J usage is TRBJ2-1; D might be TRBD1 (6 bases). Germline V gene sequence: CDR1 SGHNT, CDR2 YYREEE (reference sequence). V shed 0 bases and J shed 7 bases, with 8 bases lying between them. This CDR3 spans 13 amino acids. The CDR3 sequence: CASSLGGHNEQFF. The CDR3 bases are TGTGCCAGCAGCTTGGGGGGGCATAATGAGCAGTTCTTC.